This T cell receptor (beta chain) was recovered during a study of OX40 agonist ivuxolimab in advanced cancers. The protocol was immunoSEQ multiplex PCR, while the TCRdb copy is restricted to in-frame clones and leaves out a portion. This sample carries tens of thousands of clones, roughly 83% of them seen once, and the ten largest clones take 2% to 3%. This CDR3 comprises 12 residues. Trimming removed 9 bases at V and 5 bases at J, with 13 bases between. The germline V gene has CDR1 SEHNR and CDR2 FQNEAQ (reference sequence). The sequence was collected from an adult with an advanced solid tumor such as melanoma, head and neck, liver or kidney cancer. This sequence joins TRBV7-9 and TRBJ2-5; D call uncertain. The sample consisted of CD4+ or CD8+ T cells sorted from blood, taken in a trial of the OX40 agonist ivuxolimab. CDR3 sequence reads: CASSDVGETQYF. The CDR3 bases are TGTGCCAGTTCCGATGTGGGGGAGACCCAGTACTTC.